These 5 T cell receptor beta chains were all obtained from the same sample, sequenced in a study of technical replicates of blood from several donors. The table came from immunoSEQ multiplex PCR; TCRdb's copy has only in-frame clones and leaves some out. The sample holds approximately 15,000 clones, around four fifths seen once. The sequenced sample consisted of PBMCs. These receptors all come from a human donor in good health.

In its sample, this clone was seen a few times. This rearrangement joins TRBV19 to TRBJ1-3, with D unclear. CDR3 length: 13 amino acids. V lost 7 bases and J lost 0, with 7 bases in between. Germline lookup yields CDR1 LNHDA and CDR2 SQIVND (reference sequence). Here the CDR3 DNA reads TGTGCCAGTACCCACAGCTCTGGAAACACCATATATTTT. Protein: CASTHSSGNTIYF. Using reference TRBV19 and TRBJ1-3 for the parts outside the CDR3, the full variable domain is DGGITQSPKYLFRKEGQNVTLSCEQNLNHDAMYWYRQDPGQGLRLIYYSQIVNDFQKGDIAEGYSVSREKKESFPLTVTSAQKNPTAFYLCASTHSSGNTIYFGEGSWLTVV.

The chain joins TRBV6-5 to TRBJ2-5; D perhaps matches TRBD1 (5 bases). Trimming removed 7 bases at V and 3 bases at J, with 12 bases between. This CDR3 is built from 13 residues. The germline CDR1 and CDR2 sequences are MNHEY and SVGAGI. This CDR3 is CASNQGTEETQYF. The CDR3 DNA reads as TGTGCCAGCAACCAGGGAACGGAAGAGACCCAGTACTTC.

The rearrangement uses TRBV10-3 and TRBJ2-2; 7 bases line up with TRBD1. Germline loops: CDR1 ENHRY, CDR2 SYGVKD. Trimming cost V 6 bases and J 0 bases; bases outside gene matches: 13. CDR3 length equals 18 residues. CDR3: CAISRGQRGTANTGELFF. CDR3 sequence (DNA): TGTGCCATCAGCCGAGGTCAAAGGGGGACAGCGAACACCGGGGAGCTGTTTTTT.

V usage is TRBV7-9 and J usage is TRBJ1-4; a weak D match, TRBD1 (5 bases). Trimming took off 5 bases at V and 8 bases at J, with 18 bases between the two ends. CDR3 size: 15 residues. CDR1 is SEHNR and CDR2 is FQNEAQ in the germline V gene (reference sequence). CDR3 in amino acids: CASSPRGAAEEKLFF. CDR3 DNA sequence: TGTGCCAGCAGCCCTAGGGGTGCGGCCGAGGAAAAACTGTTTTTT.

Comment on this clone: A read error may produce the germline difference seen at one junction end. This chain joins TRBV6-1 and TRBJ1-3; weak D call: TRBD1 (6 bases). Germline V gene data show CDR1 as MNHNS and CDR2 as SASEGT. The CDR3 sequence is 15 residues long. CDR3 amino acids: CASSEGAYRAEPCRF. DNA for the CDR3: TGTGCCAGCAGTGAAGGGGCCTACAGGGCCGAGCCTTGTCGTTTT.